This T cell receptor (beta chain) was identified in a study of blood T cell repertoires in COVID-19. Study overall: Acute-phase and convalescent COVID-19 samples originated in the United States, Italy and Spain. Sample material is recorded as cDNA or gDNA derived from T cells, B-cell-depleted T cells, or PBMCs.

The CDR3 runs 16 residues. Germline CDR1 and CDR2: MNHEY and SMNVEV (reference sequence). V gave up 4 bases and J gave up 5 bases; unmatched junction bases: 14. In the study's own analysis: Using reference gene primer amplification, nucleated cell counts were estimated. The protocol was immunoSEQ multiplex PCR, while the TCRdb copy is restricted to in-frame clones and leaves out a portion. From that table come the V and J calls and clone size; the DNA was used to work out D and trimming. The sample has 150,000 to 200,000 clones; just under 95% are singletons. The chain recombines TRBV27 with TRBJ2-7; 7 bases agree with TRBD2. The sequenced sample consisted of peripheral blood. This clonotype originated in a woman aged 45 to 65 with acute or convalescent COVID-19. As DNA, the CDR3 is TGTGCCAGCAGTTCCGATAGCGGGCCTTCTTTCGACGAGCAGTACTTC. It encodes CASSSDSGPSFDEQYF.